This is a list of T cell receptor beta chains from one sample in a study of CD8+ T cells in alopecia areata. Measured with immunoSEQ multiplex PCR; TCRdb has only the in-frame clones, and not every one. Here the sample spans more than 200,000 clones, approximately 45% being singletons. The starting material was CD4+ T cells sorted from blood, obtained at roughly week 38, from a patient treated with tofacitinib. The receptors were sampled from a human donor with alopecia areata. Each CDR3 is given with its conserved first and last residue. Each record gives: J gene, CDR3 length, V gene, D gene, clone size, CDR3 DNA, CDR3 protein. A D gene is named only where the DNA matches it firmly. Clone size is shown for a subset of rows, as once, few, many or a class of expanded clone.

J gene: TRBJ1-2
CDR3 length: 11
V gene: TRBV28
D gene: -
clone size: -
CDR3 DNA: TGTGCCAGCACCTCATCCTATGGCTACACCTTC
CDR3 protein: CASTSSYGYTF

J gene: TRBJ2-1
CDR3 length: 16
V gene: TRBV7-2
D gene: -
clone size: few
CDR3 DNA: TGTGCCAGCAGCAACACAGGCGGGATAACCTACAATGAGCAGTTCTTC
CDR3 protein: CASSNTGGITYNEQFF

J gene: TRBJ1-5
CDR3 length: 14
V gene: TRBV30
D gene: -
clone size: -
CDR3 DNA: TGTGCCTGGAGTGTGCGGGGAGTGGATCAGCCCCAGCATTTT
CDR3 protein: CAWSVRGVDQPQHF

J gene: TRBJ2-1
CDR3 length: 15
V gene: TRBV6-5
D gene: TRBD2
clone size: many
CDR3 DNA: TGTGCCAGCAGTTTGACTAGCGGGGGCTCCAATGAGCAGTTCTTC
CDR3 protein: CASSLTSGGSNEQFF

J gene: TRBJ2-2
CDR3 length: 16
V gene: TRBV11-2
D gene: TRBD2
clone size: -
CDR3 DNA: TGTGCCAGCAGCTTAATAGCGGGAGGGGCCACCGGGGAGCTGTTTTTT
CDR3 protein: CASSLIAGGATGELFF

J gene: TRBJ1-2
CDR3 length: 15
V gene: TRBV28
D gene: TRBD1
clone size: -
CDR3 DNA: TGTGCCAGCAGTCCAGGGACAGTGAATAACTATGGCTACACCTTC
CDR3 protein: CASSPGTVNNYGYTF

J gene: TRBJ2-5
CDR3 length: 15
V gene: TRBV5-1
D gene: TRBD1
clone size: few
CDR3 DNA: TGCGCCAGCAGCTTCTCGACAGGGGTGCGAGAGACCCAGTACTTC
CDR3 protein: CASSFSTGVRETQYF

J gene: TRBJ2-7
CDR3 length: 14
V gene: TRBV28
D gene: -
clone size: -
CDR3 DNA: TGTGCCAGCAGTTTAGGTCAGGGTTCCTACGAGCAGTACTTC
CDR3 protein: CASSLGQGSYEQYF

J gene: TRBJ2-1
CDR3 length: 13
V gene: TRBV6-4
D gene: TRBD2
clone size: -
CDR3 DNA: TGTGCCAGCAGTGAAGGGACTAACAATGAGCAGTTCTTC
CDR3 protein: CASSEGTNNEQFF

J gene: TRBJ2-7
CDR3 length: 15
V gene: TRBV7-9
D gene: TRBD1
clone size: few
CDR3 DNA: TGTGCCAGCAGCTTAGCAGGACAGGGTCTGAACGAGCAGTACTTC
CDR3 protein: CASSLAGQGLNEQYF

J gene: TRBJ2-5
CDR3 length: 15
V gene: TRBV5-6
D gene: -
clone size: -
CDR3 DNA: TGTGCCAGCAGCCCCAATCCGGCCATCCAAGAGACCCAGTACTTC
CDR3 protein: CASSPNPAIQETQYF

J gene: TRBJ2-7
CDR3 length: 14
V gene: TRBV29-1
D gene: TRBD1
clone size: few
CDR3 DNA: TGCAGCGTTGAGTTACAGGGGGCCTCCTACGAGCAGTACTTC
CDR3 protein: CSVELQGASYEQYF

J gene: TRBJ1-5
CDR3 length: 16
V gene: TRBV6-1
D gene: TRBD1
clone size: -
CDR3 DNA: TGTGCCAGCAGTGTCCCGGGACAGGGGTCGAATCAGCCCCAGCATTTT
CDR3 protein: CASSVPGQGSNQPQHF

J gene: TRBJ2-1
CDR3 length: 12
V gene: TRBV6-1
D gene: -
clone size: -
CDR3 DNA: TGTGCCAGCAGTGTTCTAGTTAATGAGCAGTTCTTC
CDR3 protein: CASSVLVNEQFF

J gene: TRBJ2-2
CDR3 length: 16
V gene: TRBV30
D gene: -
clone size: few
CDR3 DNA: TGTGCCTGGAGCCACCGAAGGGGGATGAACACCGGGGAGCTGTTTTTT
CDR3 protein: CAWSHRRGMNTGELFF

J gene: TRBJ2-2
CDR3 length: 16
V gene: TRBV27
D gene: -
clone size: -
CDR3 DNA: TGTGCCAGCAGTACCCCGCGCAGGGTCAACACCGGGGAGCTGTTTTTT
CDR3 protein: CASSTPRRVNTGELFF

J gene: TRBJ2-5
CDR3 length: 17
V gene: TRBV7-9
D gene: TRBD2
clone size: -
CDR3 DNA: TGTGCCAGCAGCCCACCTGTGGGGGGGTTGCTTCAAGAGACCCAGTACTTC
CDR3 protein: CASSPPVGGLLQETQYF

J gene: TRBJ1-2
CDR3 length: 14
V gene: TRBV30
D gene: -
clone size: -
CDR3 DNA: TGTGCCTGGAGTAGGAGAGCGACGACGGGGGGCTACACCTTC
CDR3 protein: CAWSRRATTGGYTF

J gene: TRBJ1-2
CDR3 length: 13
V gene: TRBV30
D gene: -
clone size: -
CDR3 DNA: TGTGCCTGGAGTGTGGGGGGTCCCTATGGCTACACCTTC
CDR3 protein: CAWSVGGPYGYTF

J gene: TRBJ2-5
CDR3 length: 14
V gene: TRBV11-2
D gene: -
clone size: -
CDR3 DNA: TGTGCCAGCAGCCCGGGAACGCCGGGGGAGACCCAGTACTTC
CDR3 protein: CASSPGTPGETQYF

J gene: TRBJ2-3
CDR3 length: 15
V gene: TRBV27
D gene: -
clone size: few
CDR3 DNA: TGTGCCAGCAGTTTGGGTGGGCGTGTTACAGATACGCAGTATTTT
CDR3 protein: CASSLGGRVTDTQYF

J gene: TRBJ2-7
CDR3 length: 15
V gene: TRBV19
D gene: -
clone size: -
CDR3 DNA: TGTGCCAGTAGTCCCCGAGGCCGGGGCGACTACGAGCAGTACTTC
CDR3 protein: CASSPRGRGDYEQYF